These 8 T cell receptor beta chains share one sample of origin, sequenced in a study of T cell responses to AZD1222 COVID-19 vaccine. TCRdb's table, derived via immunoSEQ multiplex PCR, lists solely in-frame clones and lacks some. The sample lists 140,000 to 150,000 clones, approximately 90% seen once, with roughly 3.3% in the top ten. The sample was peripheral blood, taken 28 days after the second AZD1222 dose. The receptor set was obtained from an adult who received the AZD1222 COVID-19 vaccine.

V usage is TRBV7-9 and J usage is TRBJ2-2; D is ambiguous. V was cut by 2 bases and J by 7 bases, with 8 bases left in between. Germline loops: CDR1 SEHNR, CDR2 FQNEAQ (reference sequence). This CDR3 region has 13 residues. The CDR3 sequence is CASSLSTIGELFF. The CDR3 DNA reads TGTGCCAGCAGCTTATCCACCATCGGGGAGCTGTTTTTT.

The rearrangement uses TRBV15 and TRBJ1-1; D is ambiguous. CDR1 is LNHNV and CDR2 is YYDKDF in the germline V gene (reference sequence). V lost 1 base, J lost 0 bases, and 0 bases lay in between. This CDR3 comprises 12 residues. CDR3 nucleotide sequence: TGTGCCACCAGCAGAGTGAACACTGAAGCTTTCTTT. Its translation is CATSRVNTEAFF. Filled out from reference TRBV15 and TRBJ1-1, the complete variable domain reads DAMVIQNPRYQVTQFGKPVTLSCSQTLNHNVMYWYQQKSSQAPKLLFHYYDKDFNNEADTPDNFQSRRPNTSFCFLDIRSPGLGDTAMYLCATSRVNTEAFFGQGTRLTVV.

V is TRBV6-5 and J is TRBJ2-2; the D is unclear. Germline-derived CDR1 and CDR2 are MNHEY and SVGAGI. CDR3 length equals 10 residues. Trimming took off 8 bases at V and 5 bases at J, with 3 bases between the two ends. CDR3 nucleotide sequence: TGTGCCAGCGGAACCGGGGAGCTGTTTTTT. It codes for CASGTGELFF.

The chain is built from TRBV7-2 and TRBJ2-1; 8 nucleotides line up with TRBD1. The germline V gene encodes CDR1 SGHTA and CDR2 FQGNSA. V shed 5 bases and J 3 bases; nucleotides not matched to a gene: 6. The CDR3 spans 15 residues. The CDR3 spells CASSETGESYNEQFF. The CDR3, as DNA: TGTGCCAGCAGCGAGACAGGGGAAAGCTACAATGAGCAGTTCTTC.

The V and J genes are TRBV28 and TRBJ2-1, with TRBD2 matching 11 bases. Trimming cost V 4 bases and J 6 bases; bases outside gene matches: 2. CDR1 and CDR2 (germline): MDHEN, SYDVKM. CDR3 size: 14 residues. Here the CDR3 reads CASSSSGRPNEQFF. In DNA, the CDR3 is TGTGCCAGCAGTTCTAGCGGGAGGCCCAATGAGCAGTTCTTC.

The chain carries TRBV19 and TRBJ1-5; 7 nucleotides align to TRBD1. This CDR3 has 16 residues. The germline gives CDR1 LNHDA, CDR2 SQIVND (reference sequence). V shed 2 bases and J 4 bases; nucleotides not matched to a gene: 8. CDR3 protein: CASSIKAGQLNQPQHF. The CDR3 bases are TGTGCCAGTAGTATAAAGGCGGGACAGCTTAATCAGCCCCAGCATTTT.

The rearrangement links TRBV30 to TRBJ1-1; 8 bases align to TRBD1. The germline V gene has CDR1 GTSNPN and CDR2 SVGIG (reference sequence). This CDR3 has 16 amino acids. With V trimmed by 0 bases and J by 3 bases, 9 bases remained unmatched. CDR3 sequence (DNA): TGTGCCTGGAGTGTGACAGGGGTAGGTAGCGACACTGAAGCTTTCTTT. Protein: CAWSVTGVGSDTEAFF. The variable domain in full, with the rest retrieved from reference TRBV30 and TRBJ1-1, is SQTIHQWPATLVQPVGSPLSLECTVEGTSNPNLYWYRQAAGRGLQLLFYSVGIGQISSEVPQNLSASRPQDRQFILSSKKLLLSDSGFYLCAWSVTGVGSDTEAFFGQGTRLTVV.

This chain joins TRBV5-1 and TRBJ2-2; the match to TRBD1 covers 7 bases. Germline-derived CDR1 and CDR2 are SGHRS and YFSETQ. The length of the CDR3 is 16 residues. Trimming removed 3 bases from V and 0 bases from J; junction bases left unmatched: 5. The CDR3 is CASSSGQVANTGELFF. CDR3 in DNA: TGCGCCAGCAGCTCCGGACAGGTCGCGAACACCGGGGAGCTGTTTTTT.